This T cell receptor (beta chain) appears in the sequencing data of a study of T cell responses to AZD1222 COVID-19 vaccine. Study-wide results and caveats: Elevations in Spike-specific TCR breadth and depth followed administration of two AZD1222 doses. Donors skewed white British and female; clonal diversity was possibly underestimated.

About this clone itself: Its target is unknown.

This CDR3 comprises 15 residues. Germline V CDR1 and CDR2: MNHEY, SVGAGI. The V gene lost 7 bases and the J gene lost 2 bases, with 15 bases spanning the gap. Generated by immunoSEQ multiplex PCR, the TCRdb table keeps only in-frame clones and is missing some. The sample has roughly 170,000 clones, 85% to 95% seen once. The chain joins TRBV6-5 to TRBJ1-3; possibly TRBD1 for D (6 bases). This material consisted of peripheral blood, taken on day 0 of AZD1222 vaccination. The receptor comes from an adult in good health. The CDR3 nucleotides are TGTGCCAGCACCCAACCCACAGGGACTGGAAACACCATATATTTT. Translating it yields CASTQPTGTGNTIYF.